These T cell receptor beta chains were read from a single sample in a study of identical twins. TCRdb re-analysed the 5' RACE reads in MiXCR, keeping a single row per CDR3 protein. The repertoire holds around 250,000 distinct CDR3 sequences, with 12% as singletons. Separately, the same data were catalogued under a study of yellow fever vaccine responses in identical twins.

The sequencing sample was made of memory (CD45RO+) T cells sorted from blood. The receptors were gathered from a young woman in good health. Each CDR3 is given with its conserved first and last residue. The order of the fields is clone size, D gene, V gene, J gene, CDR3 DNA, CDR3 protein. A D gene is named only where the DNA matches it firmly. Clone size is not always given. Where it is, it says once, few, many or a class for expanded clones.

few	-	TRBV24-1	TRBJ1-1	TGTGCCACCAGTGATACGGGGTGGACTGAAGCTTTCTTT	CATSDTGWTEAFF
few	TRBD1	TRBV27	TRBJ1-1	TGTGCCAGCAGTCCCCGGGACAGGAGGCCGATGAACACTGAAGCTTTCTTT	CASSPRDRRPMNTEAFF
many	-	TRBV12-3/TRBV12-4	TRBJ2-1	TGTGCCAGCAGTCTCATTCGTGGGGACTCGGAAGAGCAGTTCTTC	CASSLIRGDSEEQFF
many	-	TRBV7-9	TRBJ1-4	TGTGCCAGCAGCTTAGGGGTCCCTAATGAAAAACTGTTTTTT	CASSLGVPNEKLFF
-	-	TRBV4-3	TRBJ2-7	TGCGCCAGCAGCCAAGTGAGCGGCGAGCAGTACTTC	CASSQVSGEQYF
many	-	TRBV7-7	TRBJ2-3	TGTGCTAGCAGCTCCACCCCCCTGGACACAGATACGCAGTATTTT	CASSSTPLDTDTQYF
many	-	TRBV14	TRBJ2-2	TGTGCCAGCAGCCAAGCGGCCGGGGAGCTGTTTTTT	CASSQAAGELFF
-	-	TRBV20-1	TRBJ2-4	TGCAGTGCTAAGGAAAGTTTCGCCAAAAACATTCAGTACTTC	CSAKESFAKNIQYF
-	-	TRBV7-9	TRBJ2-3	TGTGCCAGCAGCCCTTCCCCGACAGCTAGCACAGATACGCAGTATTTT	CASSPSPTASTDTQYF
few	TRBD1	TRBV29-1	TRBJ2-7	TGCAGCGTTGACGAAGGGACAGACGAGCAGTACTTC	CSVDEGTDEQYF
-	-	TRBV15	TRBJ2-5	TGTGCCACCAGCAGAGATCGAGGGGTAGGGGGGGAGACCCAGTACTTC	CATSRDRGVGGETQYF
-	TRBD2	TRBV6-1	TRBJ2-7	TGTGCCAGCAGTACCTCCTTCAGCGGGGGGGCGTACGAGCAGTACTTC	CASSTSFSGGAYEQYF
-	-	TRBV7-2	TRBJ2-5	TGTGCCAGCAGCTTATATGGGTCGACCCAAGAGACCCAGTACTTC	CASSLYGSTQETQYF
many	-	TRBV5-1	TRBJ2-3	TGTGCCAGCAGCTTAGAGGGGGTTAGCACAGATACGCAGTATTTT	CASSLEGVSTDTQYF
few	-	TRBV20-1	TRBJ2-2	TGCAGTGCCCGACGGGATGTCGGGGAGCTGTTTTTT	CSARRDVGELFF
-	-	TRBV9	TRBJ2-3	TGTGCCAGCAGCGTAGTAGCCCGCTCCACAGATACGCAGTATTTT	CASSVVARSTDTQYF
-	-	TRBV5-1	TRBJ2-3	TGCGCCAGCAGCCCAACTACCTTCCGCACAGATACGCAGTATTTT	CASSPTTFRTDTQYF
-	-	TRBV5-1	TRBJ2-5	-	CASSFGSGSGGETQYF
many	-	TRBV28	TRBJ2-1	TGTGCCAGCACCTTAGGGGGGAGGGCTGGCTACAATGAGCAGTTCTTC	CASTLGGRAGYNEQFF
-	-	TRBV5-1	TRBJ1-4	TGCGCCAGCAGCTTGGGGACGCCTAATGAAAAACTGTTTTTT	CASSLGTPNEKLFF
many	-	TRBV7-9	TRBJ1-6	TGTGCCAGCAGCTTTAGAATTAATTCACCCCTCCACTTT	CASSFRINSPLHF
few	TRBD1	TRBV3-1	TRBJ2-5	TGTGCCAGCAGCCCGACAGGGGCGGAGACCCAGTACTTC	CASSPTGAETQYF